This is a list of T cell receptor beta chains from one sample in a study of blood T cell repertoires in COVID-19. TCRdb keeps only in-frame clones here, not all; method: immunoSEQ multiplex PCR. The sample lists about 130,000 clones, approximately 81% occurring once. Sequencing was performed on peripheral blood. Source of these receptors: a man between 60 and 75 years old with acute or convalescent COVID-19. Each CDR3 is given with its conserved first and last residue. Fields, in order: clone size, J gene, V gene, D gene, CDR3 protein, CDR3 DNA. The D gene is left open where the match is weak. Clone size is given for some rows only: seen once, a few or many times, or a class if the clone is expanded.

>.|TRBJ2-5|TRBV7-8|.
CASSLMGSTQETQYF
TGTGCCAGCAGCTTAATGGGCAGCACCCAGGAGACCCAGTACTTC
>.|TRBJ1-1|TRBV29-1|.
CSVRRENTEAFF
TGCAGCGTTCGCAGGGAGAACACTGAAGCTTTCTTT
>.|TRBJ2-2|TRBV10-3|TRBD2
CAIGSGFNTGELFF
TGTGCCATCGGTAGCGGGTTCAACACCGGGGAGCTGTTTTTT
>once|TRBJ1-2|TRBV3-1/TRBV3-2|.
CASSQDLTGFYGYTF
TGTGCCAGCAGCCAAGATTTGACGGGTTTCTATGGCTACACCTTC
>.|TRBJ1-2|TRBV18|.
CASSQDSNYGYTF
TGTGCCAGCTCACAGGACAGCAACTATGGCTACACCTTC
>.|TRBJ2-1|TRBV5-1|TRBD2
CASSLLAGGPGNEQFF
TGCGCCAGCAGCCTACTAGCGGGGGGGCCGGGTAATGAGCAGTTCTTC
>.|TRBJ2-3|TRBV3-1/TRBV3-2|.
CASSQGGQGRYF
TGTGCCAGCAGCCAAGGAGGCCAGGGCAGGTATTTT
>.|TRBJ2-1|TRBV5-6|TRBD1
CASSLGTGYSSYNEQFF
TGTGCCAGCAGCTTAGGGACAGGGTACAGCTCCTACAATGAGCAGTTCTTC
>.|TRBJ2-7|TRBV28|.
CASSLIRVDEQYF
TGTGCCAGCAGTTTAATCAGGGTGGACGAGCAGTACTTC
>.|TRBJ2-7|TRBV28|.
CASSSLRVSSYEQYF
TGTGCCAGCAGTTCCCTCAGGGTCTCCTCCTACGAGCAGTACTTC
>.|TRBJ2-6|TRBV2|.
CASSPRSSGANVLTF
TGTGCCAGCAGCCCGCGAAGTTCTGGGGCCAACGTCCTGACTTTC
>.|TRBJ2-5|TRBV5-5|.
CASSSVGAQETQYF
TGTGCCAGCAGCTCGGTTGGGGCCCAAGAGACCCAGTACTTC
>.|TRBJ1-2|TRBV5-4|.
CASSYTGTSHGYTF
TGTGCCAGCAGTTATACCGGGACTAGCCACGGCTACACCTTC
>few|TRBJ1-4|TRBV7-6|.
CASSPLSTGNGEKLFF
TGTGCCAGCAGCCCCCTTAGTACAGGCAATGGAGAAAAACTGTTTTTT
>.|TRBJ1-2|TRBV5-1|TRBD1
CASSGDREWRYGYTF
TGCGCCAGCAGCGGGGACAGGGAATGGCGGTATGGCTACACCTTC
>few|TRBJ2-3|TRBV13|TRBD1
CASSLDPGDRGRSTQYF
TGTGCCAGCAGCTTAGACCCGGGTGACAGGGGGCGGAGTACGCAGTATTTT
>once|TRBJ2-3|TRBV2|.
CASRNRVSGTDTQYF
TGTGCCAGCAGAAACCGGGTCTCCGGTACAGATACGCAGTATTTT
>once|TRBJ1-5|TRBV7-7|.
CASSPDRNQPQHF
TGTGCCAGCAGCCCCGACAGAAATCAGCCCCAGCATTTT
>.|TRBJ2-7|TRBV28|.
CASSFALGPSYEQYF
TGTGCCAGCAGTTTCGCCCTGGGCCCCTCCTACGAGCAGTACTTC
>.|TRBJ1-1|TRBV2|TRBD1
CASSGPNRGASTEAFF
TGTGCCAGCAGTGGTCCGAACAGGGGCGCAAGCACTGAAGCTTTCTTT
>few|TRBJ1-1|TRBV30|.
CAWKQGNTEAFF
TGTGCCTGGAAGCAGGGTAACACTGAAGCTTTCTTT
>.|TRBJ1-1|TRBV28|.
CASSLQETEAFF
TGTGCCAGCAGCCTACAGGAGACCGAAGCTTTCTTT
>.|TRBJ2-2|TRBV4-1|.
CASSQEELTGELFF
TGCGCCAGCAGCCAAGAGGAGCTGACCGGGGAGCTGTTTTTT
>few|TRBJ2-7|TRBV19|.
CASSIGQAASYEQYF
TGTGCCAGTAGTATAGGCCAGGCTGCTTCCTACGAGCAGTACTTC
>.|TRBJ2-5|TRBV6-5|TRBD2
CASSYGTSVKETQYF
TGTGCCAGCAGTTACGGGACTAGTGTAAAAGAGACCCAGTACTTC
>.|TRBJ2-7|TRBV5-1|.
CASSRWDKGNEQYF
TGCGCCAGCAGCCGGTGGGACAAGGGCAACGAGCAGTACTTC
>.|TRBJ1-5|TRBV23-1|TRBD1
CASSQSIKGGTGGSYSNQPQHF
TGCGCCAGCAGTCAATCGATCAAAGGGGGGACAGGGGGTTCTTATAGCAATCAGCCCCAGCATTTT